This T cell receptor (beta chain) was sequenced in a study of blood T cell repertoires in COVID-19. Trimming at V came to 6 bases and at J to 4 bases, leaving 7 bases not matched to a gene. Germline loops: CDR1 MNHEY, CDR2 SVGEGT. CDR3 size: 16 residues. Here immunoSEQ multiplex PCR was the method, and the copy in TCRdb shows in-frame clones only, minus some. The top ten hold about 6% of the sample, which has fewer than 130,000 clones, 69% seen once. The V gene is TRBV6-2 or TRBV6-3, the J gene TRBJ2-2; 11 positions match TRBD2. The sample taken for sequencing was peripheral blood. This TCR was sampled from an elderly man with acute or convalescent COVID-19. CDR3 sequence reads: CASSTSGSEGTGELFF. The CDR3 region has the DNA TGTGCCAGCAGCACTAGCGGGAGTGAAGGCACCGGGGAGCTGTTTTTT.